The 8 T cell receptor beta chains in this list originate from one sample, sequenced in a study of CD8 T cells in ankylosing spondylitis. MiXCR, applied by TCRdb to the 5' RACE reads, yields one record per CDR3 protein. Seen here are approximately 190,000 distinct CDR3 sequences, about an eighth observed once, and the top ten hold 8% to 13%. The sample was blood, either unsorted or a sorted T cell fraction (not recorded which). These receptors all stem from a female donor with ankylosing spondylitis or in good health (not recorded which).

In its sample, this clonotype was seen many times. V is TRBV5-4 and J is TRBJ2-7; the match to TRBD1 covers 8 bases. Unmatched junction bases numbered 6, after V lost 4 bases and J lost 3 bases. The CDR3 consists of 14 residues. CDR1 SGHNT and CDR2 YYREEE come from the germline V gene (reference sequence). DNA for the CDR3: TGTGCCAGCAGCCAGGGGGCAGAATTCTACGAGCAGTACTTC. Protein sequence: CASSQGAEFYEQYF.

This clonotype appeared many times. This sequence joins TRBV5-1 and TRBJ2-1, with 13 nucleotides matching TRBD2. The V gene end was trimmed by 7 bases and the J gene end by 8 bases; junction bases not matched to a gene: 3. The CDR3 runs 13 residues. CDR1 and CDR2 (germline): SGHRS, YFSETQ. CDR3 DNA sequence: TGCGCCAGCGGCGGACTAGCGGGAGATGAGCAGTTCTTC. Translating gives CASGGLAGDEQFF.

This clonotype was recorded a few times. The chain employs TRBV5-1 and TRBJ2-6; perhaps TRBD1 as D (5 bases). The ends were cut back, 1 base at V and 2 bases at J, with 7 bases in the middle. This CDR3 spans 15 amino acids. The germline gives CDR1 SGHRS, CDR2 YFSETQ. CDR3 sequence reads: CASSLLGPGANVLTF. For the CDR3, the DNA is TGCGCCAGCAGCTTGTTGGGGCCTGGGGCCAACGTCCTGACTTTC.

This clonotype was seen repeatedly, ten times or more. The chain combines TRBV5-1 with TRBJ1-1, with D maybe TRBD1 (6 bases). The ends were cut back, 3 bases at V and 5 bases at J, with 14 bases in the middle. Germline-derived CDR1 and CDR2 are SGHRS and YFSETQ. This CDR3 has 14 residues. DNA of the CDR3: TGCGCCAGCAGCTCCACTGAAGGGGGGACTGAAGCTTTCTTT. This codes for CASSSTEGGTEAFF.

The sample holds many counts of this clonotype. This chain joins TRBV24-1 and TRBJ2-3; TRBD2 aligns across 10 bases. The germline gives CDR1 KGHDR, CDR2 SFDVKD. V was clipped by 2 bases and J by 5 bases; unmatched bases: 12. This CDR3 spans 18 amino acids. This chain's CDR3 is CATSDSWGSGRKKDTQYF. The CDR3 region has the DNA TGTGCCACCAGTGATTCTTGGGGTAGCGGGAGGAAGAAAGATACGCAGTATTTT.

This clonotype was picked up a small number of times. The gene calls are TRBV13 and TRBJ2-7; possibly TRBD1 for D (7 bases). Trimming left V 5 bases short and J 4 bases short, with 18 bases between. The length of the CDR3 is 15 residues. Germline CDR1 reads PRHDT; CDR2 reads FYEKMQ (reference sequence). The CDR3 DNA sequence: TGTGCCAGCAGCCTACCAGGGGGAGGTCCATACGAGCAGTACTTC. This encodes CASSLPGGGPYEQYF.

A note on this clonotype: A read error may explain this, as a much larger clone is one base away. V gene TRBV21-1 combines with J gene TRBJ2-4; TRBD2, the table's D call, lacks a check against the DNA. TRBV21-1 is a documented pseudogene. The CDR3 runs to 19 residues. CDR3 nucleotides: TGTGCCAGCAGCAAGGCGTGGCTAACGGGAGGAGAGGTCAAAAACATTCAGTACTTC. Translated, it gives CASSKAWLTGGEVKNIQYF.

This clonotype has at least ten counts. The V and J genes are TRBV12-3 or TRBV12-4 and TRBJ2-3; 7 nucleotides line up with TRBD2. The CDR3 has 15 residues. V lost 3 bases and J lost 3; bases outside the gene matches: 6. CDR3 bases: TGTGCCAGCAGTTTCGGTAGCGGGTTAACAGATACGCAGTATTTT. Translating it yields CASSFGSGLTDTQYF.